These T cell receptor beta chains were read from a single sample in a study of blood T cell repertoires in COVID-19. Here immunoSEQ multiplex PCR was the method, and the copy in TCRdb shows in-frame clones only, minus some. The sample shows approximately 500,000 clones, 88% of them seen only once. Sequencing was done on a sample of PBMCs or T cells enriched from blood (not recorded which). These receptors came from a woman in her thirties or forties who had recovered from COVID-19. Both conserved end residues are part of each CDR3. A D gene is named only where the DNA matches it firmly. For some rows the clone size is stated as once, few or many, or as a class when expanded; others skip it.

j_call: TRBJ1-3; d_call: NA; v_call: TRBV7-2; clone_size: NA; cdr3_nt: TGTGCCAGCAGCCCGCGGGGGGGGCCTTTCTCTGGAAACACCATATATTTT; cdr3_aa: CASSPRGGPFSGNTIYF
j_call: TRBJ2-7; d_call: NA; v_call: TRBV10-3; clone_size: NA; cdr3_nt: TGTGCCATCAGTGAGTCGAGGTCTAGTACCTACGAGCAGTACTTC; cdr3_aa: CAISESRSSTYEQYF
j_call: TRBJ1-2; d_call: TRBD1; v_call: TRBV27; clone_size: NA; cdr3_nt: TGTGCCAGCAGTTTATTTCGACAGGGGGCAGGTGGCTACACCTTC; cdr3_aa: CASSLFRQGAGGYTF
j_call: TRBJ2-1; d_call: NA; v_call: TRBV24-1; clone_size: NA; cdr3_nt: TGTGCCACCAGTGATTTCTCGGTCTCTGAGCAGTTCTTC; cdr3_aa: CATSDFSVSEQFF
j_call: TRBJ1-1; d_call: TRBD1; v_call: TRBV4-2; clone_size: NA; cdr3_nt: TGTGCCAGCAGCCAAGAGGTTAAACAGGGGGGTGAAGCTTTCTTT; cdr3_aa: CASSQEVKQGGEAFF
j_call: TRBJ1-2; d_call: TRBD1; v_call: TRBV27; clone_size: NA; cdr3_nt: TGTGCCAGCAGCCCGGGACAGGGGGTTTTTGGCTACACCTTC; cdr3_aa: CASSPGQGVFGYTF
j_call: TRBJ2-7; d_call: NA; v_call: TRBV7-9; clone_size: NA; cdr3_nt: TGTGCCAGCAGCTTAAATGCGGGCGAGCAGTACTTC; cdr3_aa: CASSLNAGEQYF
j_call: TRBJ1-2; d_call: NA; v_call: TRBV4-3; clone_size: NA; cdr3_nt: TGCGCCAGCAGCCAAGGGCTAGCTGCTAACTATGGCTACACCTTC; cdr3_aa: CASSQGLAANYGYTF
j_call: TRBJ1-2; d_call: NA; v_call: TRBV7-9; clone_size: NA; cdr3_nt: TGTGCCAGCAGCTTAGGGGCCATTAACTATGGCTACACCTTC; cdr3_aa: CASSLGAINYGYTF
j_call: TRBJ1-3; d_call: NA; v_call: TRBV19; clone_size: once; cdr3_nt: TGTGCCAGTAGTATAAGGGGCCCTCTTCTCTCTGGAAACACCATATATTTT; cdr3_aa: CASSIRGPLLSGNTIYF
j_call: TRBJ2-7; d_call: TRBD2; v_call: TRBV9; clone_size: NA; cdr3_nt: TGTGCCAGCAGCGTAGGGTTAGCGGGTCGCAGCTACGAGCAGTACTTC; cdr3_aa: CASSVGLAGRSYEQYF
j_call: TRBJ2-1; d_call: TRBD1; v_call: TRBV9; clone_size: few; cdr3_nt: TGTGCCAGCAGCGTAACAGGGGTCCCCTACAATGAGCAGTTCTTC; cdr3_aa: CASSVTGVPYNEQFF
j_call: TRBJ1-1; d_call: NA; v_call: TRBV18; clone_size: NA; cdr3_nt: TGTGCCAGCTCATCGGGGGGACACCTGAACACTGAAGCTTTCTTT; cdr3_aa: CASSSGGHLNTEAFF
j_call: TRBJ2-3; d_call: NA; v_call: TRBV10-3; clone_size: NA; cdr3_nt: TGTGCCATCAGGCCCCGGGACACCTACACAGATACGCAGTATTTT; cdr3_aa: CAIRPRDTYTDTQYF
j_call: TRBJ2-2; d_call: TRBD2; v_call: TRBV2; clone_size: NA; cdr3_nt: TGTGCCAGCAGTCGGGGACTAGCGGCGACGAACACCGGGGAGCTGTTTTTT; cdr3_aa: CASSRGLAATNTGELFF
j_call: TRBJ2-3; d_call: TRBD2; v_call: TRBV6-2/TRBV6-3; clone_size: NA; cdr3_nt: TGTGCCAGCAGTTACAGGGCCGTTAGCGGGAGTCGTATGGATACGCAGTATTTT; cdr3_aa: CASSYRAVSGSRMDTQYF
j_call: TRBJ2-3; d_call: NA; v_call: TRBV9; clone_size: NA; cdr3_nt: TGTGCCAGCAGCCCACCGGAGGGGGATACGCAGTATTTT; cdr3_aa: CASSPPEGDTQYF
j_call: TRBJ1-2; d_call: TRBD1; v_call: TRBV5-4; clone_size: NA; cdr3_nt: TGTGCCACCCTCCCGAAAGGGGGCTCTGGCTATGGCTACACCTTC; cdr3_aa: CATLPKGGSGYGYTF
j_call: TRBJ1-2; d_call: NA; v_call: TRBV6-4; clone_size: NA; cdr3_nt: TGTGCCAGCAGTGCCCGCCCTTTCGGGGGTAACTATGGCTACACCTTC; cdr3_aa: CASSARPFGGNYGYTF
j_call: TRBJ1-2; d_call: NA; v_call: TRBV10-3; clone_size: NA; cdr3_nt: TGTGCCATGGGATCCAGGGGAGAATATGGCTACACCTTC; cdr3_aa: CAMGSRGEYGYTF
j_call: TRBJ1-2; d_call: NA; v_call: TRBV11-2; clone_size: NA; cdr3_nt: TGTGCCAGCAGCTTAGAAGGGGAAAGTGGTGGCTACACCTTC; cdr3_aa: CASSLEGESGGYTF
j_call: TRBJ2-5; d_call: TRBD1; v_call: TRBV2; clone_size: NA; cdr3_nt: TGTGCCAGCAGCGGGACAGTACAAGAGACCCAGTACTTC; cdr3_aa: CASSGTVQETQYF
j_call: TRBJ2-7; d_call: TRBD1; v_call: TRBV6-2/TRBV6-3; clone_size: NA; cdr3_nt: TGTGCCAGCAGTTACTCGTACAGGGGCAGCACCTACGAGCAGTACTTC; cdr3_aa: CASSYSYRGSTYEQYF
j_call: TRBJ2-1; d_call: NA; v_call: TRBV20-1; clone_size: NA; cdr3_nt: TGCAGTGCTAGTGAATATGGAGGACGTGGCGAGCAGTTCTTC; cdr3_aa: CSASEYGGRGEQFF
j_call: TRBJ2-4; d_call: NA; v_call: TRBV7-8; clone_size: NA; cdr3_nt: TGTGCCAGCAGCTTAGTCGGAAACATTCAGTACTTC; cdr3_aa: CASSLVGNIQYF
j_call: TRBJ2-7; d_call: NA; v_call: TRBV9; clone_size: NA; cdr3_nt: TGTGCCAGCAGCGTAGATGGGCTCACCTCCTACGAGCAGTACTTC; cdr3_aa: CASSVDGLTSYEQYF
j_call: TRBJ1-1; d_call: NA; v_call: TRBV6-5; clone_size: NA; cdr3_nt: TGTGCCGGACTGACGAACACTGAAGCTTTCTTT; cdr3_aa: CAGLTNTEAFF
j_call: TRBJ2-2; d_call: NA; v_call: TRBV25-1; clone_size: NA; cdr3_nt: TGTGCCAGCAGATTCTCCGGGGAGCTGTTTTTT; cdr3_aa: CASRFSGELFF
j_call: TRBJ2-7; d_call: TRBD2; v_call: TRBV5-1; clone_size: NA; cdr3_nt: TGCGCCAGCAGCGGGACTAGTGGCGAGCAGTACTTC; cdr3_aa: CASSGTSGEQYF
j_call: TRBJ2-1; d_call: TRBD2; v_call: TRBV9; clone_size: NA; cdr3_nt: TGTGCCAGCAGCCCTAGCGCGACTAGCGGGAGTCAGCAGTTCTTC; cdr3_aa: CASSPSATSGSQQFF
j_call: TRBJ1-2; d_call: NA; v_call: TRBV27; clone_size: few; cdr3_nt: TGTGCCAGCAGTTTATCCCCGACAGGCTATGGCTACACCTTC; cdr3_aa: CASSLSPTGYGYTF
j_call: TRBJ1-4; d_call: NA; v_call: TRBV5-1; clone_size: NA; cdr3_nt: TGCGCCAGCATGCAGGGCCCCACTAATGAAAAACTGTTTTTT; cdr3_aa: CASMQGPTNEKLFF
j_call: TRBJ1-2; d_call: NA; v_call: TRBV24-1; clone_size: NA; cdr3_nt: TGTGCCACCAGTGACCCTACAGGGAGCTACACCTTC; cdr3_aa: CATSDPTGSYTF
j_call: TRBJ2-1; d_call: NA; v_call: TRBV24-1; clone_size: NA; cdr3_nt: TGTGCCACCAGTAGGGGAAATGAGCAGTTCTTC; cdr3_aa: CATSRGNEQFF
j_call: TRBJ1-4; d_call: NA; v_call: TRBV4-3; clone_size: NA; cdr3_nt: TGCGCCAGCAGCCAGGGGCAGGTAAATGAAAAACTGTTTTTT; cdr3_aa: CASSQGQVNEKLFF
j_call: TRBJ1-3; d_call: NA; v_call: TRBV5-4; clone_size: few; cdr3_nt: TGTGCCAGCAGCCAGGACAGTCCCATCTCTGGAAACACCATATATTTT; cdr3_aa: CASSQDSPISGNTIYF
j_call: TRBJ2-2; d_call: NA; v_call: TRBV11-3; clone_size: NA; cdr3_nt: TGTGCCAGCAGCTTAGTACAACCCGGGGAGCTGTTTTTT; cdr3_aa: CASSLVQPGELFF
j_call: TRBJ2-1; d_call: NA; v_call: TRBV20-1; clone_size: NA; cdr3_nt: TGCAGGATCTCGGGGATCAATGAGCAGTTCTTC; cdr3_aa: CRISGINEQFF
j_call: TRBJ1-2; d_call: NA; v_call: TRBV28; clone_size: NA; cdr3_nt: TGTGCCAGCAGTTTAACAGGAGCTAACTATGGCTACACCTTC; cdr3_aa: CASSLTGANYGYTF
j_call: TRBJ1-5; d_call: NA; v_call: TRBV2; clone_size: NA; cdr3_nt: TGTGCCAGCAGCACAATCCCAGCGGGGGCGAAAAGCAATCAGCCCCAGCATTTT; cdr3_aa: CASSTIPAGAKSNQPQHF
j_call: TRBJ2-7; d_call: NA; v_call: TRBV5-1; clone_size: NA; cdr3_nt: TGCGCCAGTACACGGGACTCCGGTCCCTACGAGCAGTACTTC; cdr3_aa: CASTRDSGPYEQYF
j_call: TRBJ1-5; d_call: NA; v_call: TRBV7-8; clone_size: NA; cdr3_nt: TGTGCCAGCAGCCTATACCCGAGAGGGTTTCAGCCCCAGCATTTT; cdr3_aa: CASSLYPRGFQPQHF
j_call: TRBJ1-3; d_call: NA; v_call: TRBV12-3/TRBV12-4; clone_size: NA; cdr3_nt: TGTGCCAGTGATCGGGGGTCTGTTAACACCATATATTTT; cdr3_aa: CASDRGSVNTIYF
j_call: TRBJ2-2; d_call: NA; v_call: TRBV6-2/TRBV6-3; clone_size: NA; cdr3_nt: TGTGCCAGCAGCCGACTAGACACCGGGGAGCTGTTTTTT; cdr3_aa: CASSRLDTGELFF
j_call: TRBJ1-2; d_call: TRBD1; v_call: TRBV11-2; clone_size: NA; cdr3_nt: TGTGCCAGCAGCTTCACAAGACAGGGAGGCGGCTACACCTTC; cdr3_aa: CASSFTRQGGGYTF
j_call: TRBJ1-1; d_call: TRBD1; v_call: TRBV29-1; clone_size: NA; cdr3_nt: TGCAGCGTTTGTCGGACAGGGACGAACACTGAAGCTTTCTTT; cdr3_aa: CSVCRTGTNTEAFF
j_call: TRBJ1-5; d_call: NA; v_call: TRBV3-1/TRBV3-2; clone_size: once; cdr3_nt: TGTGCCAGCAGCCCTTCTAGCAATCAGCCCCAGCATTTT; cdr3_aa: CASSPSSNQPQHF
j_call: TRBJ1-1; d_call: TRBD1; v_call: TRBV27; clone_size: NA; cdr3_nt: TGTGCCAGCAGAAGCCGAGACAGGGCGAAGAACACTGAAGCTTTCTTT; cdr3_aa: CASRSRDRAKNTEAFF
j_call: TRBJ2-5; d_call: TRBD2; v_call: TRBV4-1; clone_size: NA; cdr3_nt: TGCGCCAGCAGCCAGGTGCGGGGGGGCCAAGAGACCCAGTACTTC; cdr3_aa: CASSQVRGGQETQYF
j_call: TRBJ1-2; d_call: NA; v_call: TRBV28; clone_size: NA; cdr3_nt: TGTGCCAGCACCGAGGCAGGGTCTTTGGGTTATGGCTACACCTTC; cdr3_aa: CASTEAGSLGYGYTF
j_call: TRBJ1-5; d_call: NA; v_call: TRBV7-2; clone_size: NA; cdr3_nt: TGTGCCAGCAGCTTAGATGCAGGGTCGGGCAATCAGCCCCAGCATTTT; cdr3_aa: CASSLDAGSGNQPQHF
j_call: TRBJ1-5; d_call: NA; v_call: TRBV5-1; clone_size: NA; cdr3_nt: TGCGCCAGCAGCGAATTGGACAGTAGCAATCAGCCCCAGCATTTT; cdr3_aa: CASSELDSSNQPQHF